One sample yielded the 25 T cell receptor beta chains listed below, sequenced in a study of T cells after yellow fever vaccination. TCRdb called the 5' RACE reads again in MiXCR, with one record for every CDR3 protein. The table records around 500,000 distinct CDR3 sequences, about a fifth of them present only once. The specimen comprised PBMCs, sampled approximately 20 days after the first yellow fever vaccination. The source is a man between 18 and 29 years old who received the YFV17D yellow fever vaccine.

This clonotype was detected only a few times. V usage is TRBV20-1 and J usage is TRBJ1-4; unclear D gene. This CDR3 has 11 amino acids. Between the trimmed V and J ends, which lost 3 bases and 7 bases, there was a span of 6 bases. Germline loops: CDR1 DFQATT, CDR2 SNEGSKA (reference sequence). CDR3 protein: CSARYTEKLFF. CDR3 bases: TGCAGTGCTAGGTACACTGAAAAACTGTTTTTT.

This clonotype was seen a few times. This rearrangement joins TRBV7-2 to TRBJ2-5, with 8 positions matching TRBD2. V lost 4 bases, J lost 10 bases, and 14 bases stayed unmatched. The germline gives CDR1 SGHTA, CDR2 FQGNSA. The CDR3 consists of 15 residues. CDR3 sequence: CASSSFSDRAGDQYF. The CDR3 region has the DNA TGTGCCAGCAGCTCCTTCTCCGACAGAGCGGGGGACCAGTACTTC.

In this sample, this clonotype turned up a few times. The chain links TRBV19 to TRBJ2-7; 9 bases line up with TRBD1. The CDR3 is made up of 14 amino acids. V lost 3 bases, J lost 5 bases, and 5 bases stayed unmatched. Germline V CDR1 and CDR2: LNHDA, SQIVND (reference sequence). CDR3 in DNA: TGTGCCAGTAGTATGGGACAGGGTCTAAACGAGCAGTACTTC. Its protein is CASSMGQGLNEQYF.

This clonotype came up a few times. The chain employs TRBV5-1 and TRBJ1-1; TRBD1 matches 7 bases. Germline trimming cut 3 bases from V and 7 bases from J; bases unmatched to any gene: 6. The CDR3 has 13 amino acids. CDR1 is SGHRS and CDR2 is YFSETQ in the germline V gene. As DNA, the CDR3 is TGCGCCAGCAGCTCAACAGGGGTCGGTGAAGCTTTCTTT. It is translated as CASSSTGVGEAFF.

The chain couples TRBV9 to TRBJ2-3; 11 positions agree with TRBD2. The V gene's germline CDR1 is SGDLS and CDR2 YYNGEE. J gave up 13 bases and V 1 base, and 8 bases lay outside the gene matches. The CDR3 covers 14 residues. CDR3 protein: CASSVRLAGGTEYF. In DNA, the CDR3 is TGTGCCAGCAGCGTAAGGCTAGCGGGGGGAACCGAGTATTTT.

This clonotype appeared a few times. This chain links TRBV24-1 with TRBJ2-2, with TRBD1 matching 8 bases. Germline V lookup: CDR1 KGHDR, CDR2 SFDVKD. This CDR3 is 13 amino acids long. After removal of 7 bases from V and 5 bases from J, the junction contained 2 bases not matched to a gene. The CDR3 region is CATSTGGTGELFF. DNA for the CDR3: TGTGCCACCAGCACAGGGGGAACCGGGGAGCTGTTTTTT.

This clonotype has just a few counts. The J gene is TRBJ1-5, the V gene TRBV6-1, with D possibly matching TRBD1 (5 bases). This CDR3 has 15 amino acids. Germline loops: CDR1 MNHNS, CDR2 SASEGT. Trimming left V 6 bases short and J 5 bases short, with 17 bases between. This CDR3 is CASSRGGAGDQPQHF. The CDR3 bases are TGTGCCAGCAGCCGTGGCGGGGCGGGGGATCAGCCCCAGCATTTT.

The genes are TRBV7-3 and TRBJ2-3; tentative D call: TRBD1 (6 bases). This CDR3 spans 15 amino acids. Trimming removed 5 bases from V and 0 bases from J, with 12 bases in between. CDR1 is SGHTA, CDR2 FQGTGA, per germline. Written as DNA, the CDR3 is TGTGCCAGCAGCCTTAGGGGGTACAGCACAGATACGCAGTATTTT. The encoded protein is CASSLRGYSTDTQYF.

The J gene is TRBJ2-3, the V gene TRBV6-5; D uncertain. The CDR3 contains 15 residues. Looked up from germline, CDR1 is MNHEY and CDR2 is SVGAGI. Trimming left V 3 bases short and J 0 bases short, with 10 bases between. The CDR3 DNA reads TGTGCCAGCAGTTATCTTAGCAGTAGCACAGATACGCAGTATTTT. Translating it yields CASSYLSSSTDTQYF.

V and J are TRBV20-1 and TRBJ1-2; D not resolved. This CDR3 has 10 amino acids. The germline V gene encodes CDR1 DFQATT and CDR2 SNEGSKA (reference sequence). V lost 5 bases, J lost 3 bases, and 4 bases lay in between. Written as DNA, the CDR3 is TGCAGTGCTCCAGACTATGGCTACACCTTC. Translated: CSAPDYGYTF.

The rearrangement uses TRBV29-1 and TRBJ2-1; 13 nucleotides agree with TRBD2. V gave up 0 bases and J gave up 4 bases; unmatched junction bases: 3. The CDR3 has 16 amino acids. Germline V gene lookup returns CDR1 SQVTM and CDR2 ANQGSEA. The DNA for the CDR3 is TGCAGCGTTGAAGATCAACTAGCGGGGGGGTACAATGAGCAGTTCTTC. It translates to CSVEDQLAGGYNEQFF.

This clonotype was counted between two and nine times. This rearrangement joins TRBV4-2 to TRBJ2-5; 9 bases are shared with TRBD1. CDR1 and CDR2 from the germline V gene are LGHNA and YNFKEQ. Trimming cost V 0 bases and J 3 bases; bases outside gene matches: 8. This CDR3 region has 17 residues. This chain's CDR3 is CASSQDPPGQGEETQYF. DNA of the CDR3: TGTGCCAGCAGCCAAGATCCCCCGGGACAGGGAGAAGAGACCCAGTACTTC.

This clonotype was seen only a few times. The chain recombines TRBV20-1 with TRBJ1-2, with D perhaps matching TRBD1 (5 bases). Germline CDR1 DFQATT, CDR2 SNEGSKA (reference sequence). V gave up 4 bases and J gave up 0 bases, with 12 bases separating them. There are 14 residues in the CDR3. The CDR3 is CSAITGDSNYGYTF. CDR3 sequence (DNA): TGCAGTGCTATCACAGGAGATTCTAACTATGGCTACACCTTC.

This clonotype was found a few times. CDR3 protein: CSAGGQTGELFF. CDR3 bases: TGCAGCGCGGGGGGGCAAACCGGGGAGCTGTTTTTT. The chain couples TRBV20-1 to TRBJ2-2; TRBD2 aligns across 9 bases. Germline V gene data show CDR1 as DFQATT and CDR2 as SNEGSKA (reference sequence). The CDR3 consists of 12 residues.

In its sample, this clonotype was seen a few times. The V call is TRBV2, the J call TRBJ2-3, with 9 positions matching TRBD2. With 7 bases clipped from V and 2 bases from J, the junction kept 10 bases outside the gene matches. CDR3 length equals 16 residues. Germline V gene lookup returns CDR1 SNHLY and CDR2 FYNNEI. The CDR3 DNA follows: TGTGCCAGCAAGAGCGGGGGGACGTACTTCACAGATACGCAGTATTTT. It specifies CASKSGGTYFTDTQYF.

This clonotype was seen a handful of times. The CDR3 sequence is CASSQEAATGINEQFF. CDR3 DNA: TGTGCCAGCAGCCAAGAAGCGGCAACTGGGATTAATGAGCAGTTCTTC. The chain is built from TRBV14 and TRBJ2-1; the D gene is possibly TRBD2 (5 bases). The length of the CDR3 is 16 residues. V lost 0 bases and J 7 bases, leaving 16 bases between the germline ends. Germline-derived CDR1 and CDR2 are SGHDN and FVKESK.

CDR3 sequence (DNA): TGTGCCAGCAGTGAACAAACAGGGAATTCACCCCTCCACTTT. This codes for CASSEQTGNSPLHF. The chain carries TRBV25-1 and TRBJ1-6, with a weak D call TRBD1 (6 bases). Trimming took off 2 bases at V and 7 bases at J, with 9 bases between the two ends. Germline-derived CDR1 and CDR2 are MGHDK and SYGVNS. This CDR3 spans 14 amino acids. Looking up the rest from reference TRBV25-1 and TRBJ1-6 gives the full variable domain: EADIYQTPRYLVIGTGKKITLECSQTMGHDKMYWYQQDPGMELHLIHYSYGVNSTEKGDLSSESTVSRIRTEHFPLTLESARPSHTSQYLCASSEQTGNSPLHFGNGTRLTVT.

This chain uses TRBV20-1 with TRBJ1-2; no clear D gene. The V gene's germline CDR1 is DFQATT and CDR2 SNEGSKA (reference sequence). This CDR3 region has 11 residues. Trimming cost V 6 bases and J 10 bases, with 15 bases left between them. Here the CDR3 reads CSARPGIIYTF. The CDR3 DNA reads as TGCAGTGCCCGGCCGGGGATAATCTACACCTTC.

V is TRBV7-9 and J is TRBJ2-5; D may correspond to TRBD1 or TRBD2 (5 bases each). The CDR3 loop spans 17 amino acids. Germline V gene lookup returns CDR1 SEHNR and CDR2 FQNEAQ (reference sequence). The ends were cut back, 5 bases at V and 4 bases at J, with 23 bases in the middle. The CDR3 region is CASSRQAWGRGLETQYF. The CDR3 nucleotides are TGTGCCAGCAGCCGCCAGGCCTGGGGTCGGGGCTTAGAGACCCAGTACTTC.

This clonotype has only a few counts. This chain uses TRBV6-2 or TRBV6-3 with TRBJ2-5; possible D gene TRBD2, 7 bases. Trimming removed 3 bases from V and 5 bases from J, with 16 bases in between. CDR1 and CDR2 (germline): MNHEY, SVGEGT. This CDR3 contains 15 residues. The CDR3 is CASSYYRGGGETQYF. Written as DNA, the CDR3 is TGTGCCAGCAGTTATTACCGCGGGGGCGGGGAGACCCAGTACTTC.

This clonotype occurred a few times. The chain's CDR3 is CASSQGPGGYTF. The CDR3 coding sequence is TGTGCCAGCAGCCAAGGCCCTGGAGGCTACACCTTC. J is TRBJ1-2 and V is TRBV6-2 or TRBV6-3, with no clear D. This CDR3 has 12 residues. The germline V gene encodes CDR1 MNHEY and CDR2 SVGEGT. V was clipped by 6 bases and J by 8 bases, with 13 bases between them.

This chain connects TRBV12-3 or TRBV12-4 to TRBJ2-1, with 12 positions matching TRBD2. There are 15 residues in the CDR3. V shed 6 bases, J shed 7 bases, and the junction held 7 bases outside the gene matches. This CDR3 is CASRGLAGLRNEQFF. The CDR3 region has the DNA TGTGCCAGCAGAGGACTAGCGGGGCTGAGGAATGAGCAGTTCTTC.

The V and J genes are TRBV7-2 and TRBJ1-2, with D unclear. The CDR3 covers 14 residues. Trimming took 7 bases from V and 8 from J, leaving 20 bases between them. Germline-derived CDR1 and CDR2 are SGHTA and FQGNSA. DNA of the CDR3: TGTGCCAGCAACCCAATAGGACTTACGGGGGGCTACACCTTC. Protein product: CASNPIGLTGGYTF.

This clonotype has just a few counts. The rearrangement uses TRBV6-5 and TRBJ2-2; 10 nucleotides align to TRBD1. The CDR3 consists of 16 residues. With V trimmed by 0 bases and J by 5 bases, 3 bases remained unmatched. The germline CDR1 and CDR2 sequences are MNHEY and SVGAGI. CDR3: CASSYSRTGGTGELFF. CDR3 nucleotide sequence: TGTGCCAGCAGTTACTCAAGGACAGGGGGAACCGGGGAGCTGTTTTTT.

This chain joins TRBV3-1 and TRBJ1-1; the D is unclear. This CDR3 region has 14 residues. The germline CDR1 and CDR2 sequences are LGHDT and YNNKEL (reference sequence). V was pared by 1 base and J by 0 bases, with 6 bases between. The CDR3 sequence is CASSQVPVNTEAFF. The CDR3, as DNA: TGTGCCAGCAGCCAAGTTCCGGTGAACACTGAAGCTTTCTTT.